What follows describes a single T cell receptor beta chain. Its target is unknown. The data stem from a study of response to subunit inactivated influenza vaccine. Notes on the study in general: The authors offered the suggestion that each seasonal influenza vaccination recruits few new T cells.

TCRdb itself ran the RT-PCR reads through MiXCR, one entry per CDR3 protein. Among about 500,000 distinct CDR3 sequences listed, more than 15% were seen once. The CDR3 runs 15 residues. The germline V and J ends were trimmed by 4 bases and 5 bases, with 16 bases remaining between them. Looked up from germline, CDR1 is SGDLS and CDR2 is YYNGEE. Sequenced material: CD4+ T cells sorted from PBMCs, taken around 2 years after vaccination. The chain joins TRBV9 to TRBJ2-1; D is unclear. The sequence was obtained from a man in his fifties or sixties who received an inactivated influenza vaccine. The CDR3: CASSPRHKTDNEQFF. CDR3 in DNA: TGTGCCAGCAGCCCGAGGCACAAAACCGACAATGAGCAGTTCTTC.